A selection of T cell receptor beta chains follows, all from one sample in a study of T cell responses to AZD1222 COVID-19 vaccine. Libraries were prepared by immunoSEQ multiplex PCR; TCRdb keeps only in-frame clonotypes and omits some of them. Here the sample spans about 180,000 clones, about 86% being singletons. The sample in question was peripheral blood, obtained on day 0 of AZD1222 vaccination. These receptors all come from an adult in good health. The CDR3 runs from the conserved cysteine through the conserved F or W. D genes are given only for firm matches. Size is stated for part of the rows, as once, few or many counts, or as a class when the clone is expanded.

j_call d_call v_call clone_size cdr3_aa cdr3_nt
TRBJ1-1 TRBD1 TRBV5-4 NA CASSLEGRGVRAFF TGTGCCAGCAGCTTGGAGGGCAGGGGGGTGAGGGCTTTCTTT
TRBJ1-5 NA TRBV24-1 once CATSDLQGGQPQHF TGTGCCACCAGTGATTTGCAGGGAGGTCAGCCCCAGCATTTT
TRBJ2-3 NA TRBV5-1 once CASSWERSTDTQYF TGCGCCAGCAGCTGGGAGCGGAGCACAGATACGCAGTATTTT
TRBJ1-2 NA TRBV10-2 NA CASSRGQLYGYTF TGCGCCAGCAGTCGTGGACAACTCTATGGCTACACCTTC
TRBJ2-6 NA TRBV4-1 NA CASSQGVGPTTRANVLTF TGCGCCAGCAGCCAGGGAGTGGGTCCCACTACTAGAGCCAACGTCCTGACTTTC
TRBJ1-5 NA TRBV7-2 NA CASSLGSFLQPQHF TGTGCCAGCAGCTTAGGCAGTTTCCTTCAGCCCCAGCATTTT
TRBJ2-5 TRBD1 TRBV19 NA CASSTGTGATQETQYF TGTGCCAGTAGTACCGGGACAGGGGCGACTCAAGAGACCCAGTACTTC
TRBJ2-3 TRBD2 TRBV19 NA CASSPRPLSGRATDTQYF TGTGCCAGTAGTCCCCGCCCCCTTAGCGGGAGGGCCACAGATACGCAGTATTTT
TRBJ1-1 NA TRBV5-4 few CASSLLTGANTEAFF TGTGCCAGCAGCCTACTGACAGGCGCGAACACTGAAGCTTTCTTT
TRBJ2-5 NA TRBV7-3 NA CASSFSTKETQYF TGTGCCAGCAGCTTCTCAACAAAAGAGACCCAGTACTTC
TRBJ1-5 NA TRBV28 NA CASSLQGNQPQHF TGTGCCAGCAGTTTACAGGGCAATCAGCCCCAGCATTTT
TRBJ2-7 TRBD1 TRBV27 NA CASSSRGPLYEQYF TGTGCCAGCAGTTCCAGGGGGCCTCTCTACGAGCAGTACTTC
TRBJ2-1 NA TRBV5-3 few CARSRAKDWDNEQFF TGTGCCAGATCTAGGGCCAAGGACTGGGACAATGAGCAGTTCTTC
TRBJ2-2 NA TRBV5-4 NA CASSLRGGYGGELFF TGTGCCAGCAGCTTGCGAGGGGGGTACGGCGGGGAGCTGTTTTTT
TRBJ2-7 TRBD1 TRBV19 NA CASRPRDRAPYEQYF TGTGCCAGTAGGCCCCGGGACAGGGCCCCCTACGAGCAGTACTTC
TRBJ2-7 TRBD2 TRBV6-5 NA CASSPSSGGIEQYF TGTGCCAGCAGCCCGAGTAGCGGGGGGATAGAGCAGTACTTC
TRBJ2-3 NA TRBV9 NA CASSVDGGSSADTQYF TGTGCCAGCAGCGTAGATGGGGGCAGTAGCGCAGATACGCAGTATTTT
TRBJ1-4 NA TRBV5-3 NA CARSLLAGFNEKLFF TGTGCCAGAAGCCTCCTAGCGGGGTTTAATGAAAAACTGTTTTTT
TRBJ2-1 TRBD2 TRBV7-3 NA CASSAARTRSYNEQFF TGTGCCAGCAGCGCTGCCCGGACTAGATCTTACAATGAGCAGTTCTTC
TRBJ2-3 NA TRBV10-1 NA CASSEGQGLTDTQYF TGCGCCAGCAGTGAAGGGCAGGGCCTCACAGATACGCAGTATTTT
TRBJ2-1 TRBD1 TRBV7-9 NA CASSVGAGGNEQFF TGTGCCAGCAGCGTAGGGGCAGGGGGCAATGAGCAGTTCTTC
TRBJ1-3 NA TRBV12-3/TRBV12-4 NA CASSGGSGNTIYF TGTGCCAGCAGCGGCGGATCTGGAAACACCATATATTTT
TRBJ1-1 TRBD1 TRBV10-3 NA CAIRDRGPDTEAFF TGTGCCATCAGGGACAGGGGCCCGGACACTGAAGCTTTCTTT
TRBJ2-3 NA TRBV6-4 NA CASSDSAGSTDTQYF TGTGCCAGCAGTGACTCAGCGGGTAGCACAGATACGCAGTATTTT
TRBJ1-6 NA TRBV4-2 NA CASSQDGGNSPLHF TGTGCCAGCAGCCAAGATGGAGGGAATTCACCCCTCCACTTT
TRBJ1-2 NA TRBV19 NA CASSPPWENYGYTF TGTGCCAGTAGTCCTCCCTGGGAAAACTATGGCTACACCTTC
TRBJ2-2 NA TRBV15 once CATSRDLQGNTGELFF TGTGCCACCAGCAGAGATTTGCAGGGAAACACCGGGGAGCTGTTTTTT
TRBJ1-2 NA TRBV25-1 NA CASSESPGPYGYTF TGTGCCAGCAGTGAATCCCCAGGGCCCTATGGCTACACCTTC
TRBJ1-2 TRBD1 TRBV11-2 NA CASSGGTGGYGYTF TGTGCCAGCAGCGGGGGGACAGGGGGATATGGCTACACCTTC
TRBJ1-1 NA TRBV11-2 few CASSLDPSLNTEAFF TGTGCCAGCAGCTTAGACCCCTCCCTGAACACTGAAGCTTTCTTT
TRBJ2-5 TRBD1 TRBV5-1 NA CASSLVYRGVETQYF TGCGCCAGCAGCTTGGTGTACAGGGGGGTAGAGACCCAGTACTTC
TRBJ2-1 TRBD2 TRBV18 NA CASSPLAGSSYNEQFF TGTGCCAGCTCACCACTAGCGGGAAGCTCCTACAATGAGCAGTTCTTC
TRBJ1-1 TRBD1 TRBV12-3/TRBV12-4 NA CASGGTVPEAFF TGTGCCAGCGGGGGGACAGTCCCCGAAGCTTTCTTT
TRBJ2-3 NA TRBV9 once CASSVGRGGADTQYF TGTGCCAGCAGCGTAGGGAGGGGGGGCGCAGATACGCAGTATTTT
TRBJ1-1 NA TRBV5-1 once CASSLRIGRTLMNTEAFF TGCGCCAGCAGCTTACGGATCGGCAGGACCCTTATGAACACTGAAGCTTTCTTT
TRBJ2-3 NA TRBV4-1 NA CASSQGRGRVADTQYF TGCGCCAGCAGCCAAGGCCGCGGCCGGGTAGCAGATACGCAGTATTTT
TRBJ2-3 NA TRBV3-1/TRBV3-2 NA CASSQAQTREDTQYF TGTGCCAGCAGCCAAGCACAGACCCGAGAGGATACGCAGTATTTT
TRBJ2-7 TRBD1 TRBV28 NA CASSTDRSSYEQYF TGTGCCAGCAGTACGGACAGGAGTTCCTACGAGCAGTACTTC
TRBJ2-6 TRBD1 TRBV5-4 NA CASSGQGSGANVLTF TGTGCCAGCAGCGGACAGGGTTCTGGGGCCAACGTCCTGACTTTC
TRBJ2-7 TRBD1 TRBV11-2 few CASSQDRGNLYEQYF TGTGCCAGCAGCCAGGACAGGGGCAACCTCTACGAGCAGTACTTC
TRBJ2-5 NA TRBV30 NA CAWERAQGQETQYF TGTGCCTGGGAAAGGGCGCAGGGACAAGAGACCCAGTACTTC
TRBJ1-1 NA TRBV18 NA CASSPGRKNTEAFF TGTGCCAGCTCACCGGGACGGAAGAACACTGAAGCTTTCTTT
TRBJ2-7 TRBD2 TRBV5-1 NA CASSLTGGPYEQYF TGCGCCAGCAGCTTAACGGGAGGGCCGTACGAGCAGTACTTC